Below are 22 T cell receptor beta chains sequenced from a single sample in a study of CD8 T cells in ankylosing spondylitis. From the 5' RACE reads, TCRdb called clonotypes with MiXCR, one entry per CDR3 protein. The sample lists approximately 60,000 distinct CDR3 sequences; 6.2% were seen once. The specimen was synovial fluid, either unsorted or a sorted T cell fraction (not recorded which). These receptors originate from a male donor with ankylosing spondylitis.

This clonotype occurred a few times. This chain uses TRBV7-2 with TRBJ1-4; no clear D gene. Between the trimmed V and J ends, which lost 1 base and 1 base, there was a span of 7 bases. The CDR3 runs 15 residues. From germline, CDR1 is SGHTA and CDR2 FQGNSA. The CDR3 nucleotides are TGTGCCAGCAGCTTAGTGGGTGGAACTAATGAAAAACTGTTTTTT. Encoded protein: CASSLVGGTNEKLFF.

This sequence joins TRBV3-1 and TRBJ1-3, with TRBD1 matching over 7 bases. CDR1 LGHDT and CDR2 YNNKEL come from the germline V gene (reference sequence). CDR3 size: 17 residues. V lost 1 base to trimming and J lost 4 bases; unmatched junction nucleotides: 10. The CDR3 loop reads CASSQAWTPGQGNTIYF. CDR3 nucleotides: TGTGCCAGCAGCCAAGCGTGGACGCCGGGACAGGGAAACACCATATATTTT.

This clonotype appeared many times. The chain carries TRBV11-2 and TRBJ2-7; the D gene is possibly TRBD1 (6 bases). Trimming removed 3 bases from V and 4 bases from J, with 13 bases in between. Per the germline V gene, CDR1 is SGHAT and CDR2 is FQNNGV. The CDR3 spans 14 residues. CDR3 region: CASSFDRPLYEQYF. The CDR3 nucleotides are TGTGCCAGCAGCTTTGACAGGCCCCTGTACGAGCAGTACTTC.

At least ten counts were recorded for this clonotype. V gene TRBV20-1 combines with J gene TRBJ1-5; D gene ambiguous. This CDR3 is built from 14 residues. Per the germline V gene, CDR1 is DFQATT and CDR2 is SNEGSKA (reference sequence). V lost 7 bases, J lost 3 bases, and 16 bases lay in between. CDR3: CSVSRYGDNQPQHF. Here the CDR3 DNA reads TGCAGTGTTTCAAGGTACGGGGACAATCAGCCCCAGCATTTT.

This clonotype was counted only a few times. V and J are TRBV28 and TRBJ2-3; D gene unclear. Looked up from germline, CDR1 is MDHEN and CDR2 is SYDVKM. The germline V and J ends were trimmed by 3 bases and 0 bases, with 10 bases remaining between them. The CDR3 has 15 residues. The CDR3 DNA reads as TGTGCCAGCAGTTTGGGTAGCATTAGCACAGATACGCAGTATTTT. It yields the protein CASSLGSISTDTQYF.

The chain is built from TRBV7-9 and TRBJ2-7; the match to TRBD1 covers 7 bases. Germline CDR1 reads SEHNR; CDR2 reads FQNEAQ (reference sequence). V was pared by 1 base and J by 0 bases, with 6 bases of the junction left unmatched. The length of the CDR3 is 16 residues. CDR3 in DNA: TGTGCCAGCAGCTTAGAAAAGACAGGGAGCTCCTACGAGCAGTACTTC. Its protein product is CASSLEKTGSSYEQYF. Filled out from reference TRBV7-9 and TRBJ2-7, the complete variable domain reads DTGVSQNPRHKITKRGQNVTFRCDPISEHNRLYWYRQTLGQGPEFLTYFQNEAQLEKSRLLSDRFSAERPKGSFSTLEIQRTEQGDSAMYLCASSLEKTGSSYEQYFGPGTRLTVT.

A few counts support this clonotype. The chain uses TRBV24-1 and TRBJ1-2; no definite D call. Trimming took 0 bases from V and 8 from J, leaving 18 bases between them. Germline values: CDR1 KGHDR, CDR2 SFDVKD. The CDR3 runs to 16 residues. This CDR3 is CATSDLGHRVRFGYTF. CDR3 bases: TGTGCCACCAGTGATTTGGGGCACCGGGTACGGTTCGGCTACACCTTC.

In this sample, this clonotype turned up many times. The chain links TRBV3-1 to TRBJ2-7; 10 nucleotides align to TRBD2. CDR1 is LGHDT and CDR2 is YNNKEL in the germline V gene (reference sequence). The CDR3 extends over 13 amino acids. V trimming: 4 bases; J trimming: 4 bases; junction bases outside the gene matches: 1. The CDR3 nucleotides are TGTGCCAGCAGCCCACTAGCGGGATACGAGCAGTACTTC. Translating it yields CASSPLAGYEQYF.

This clonotype came up many times. The V gene is TRBV28, the J gene TRBJ2-5, with 7 bases identical to TRBD1. Looked up from germline, CDR1 is MDHEN and CDR2 is SYDVKM. After removal of 6 bases from V and 4 bases from J, the junction contained 8 bases not matched to a gene. The CDR3 runs 14 residues. The CDR3 region has the DNA TGTGCCAGCAGACTAGGGACAGCTCGAGAGACCCAGTACTTC. Residues: CASRLGTARETQYF.

This clonotype was observed at least ten times. This chain connects TRBV20-1 to TRBJ1-2, with D possibly TRBD1 on 6 matching bases. The CDR3 has 15 amino acids. Deletions cut 2 bases from V and 7 bases from J, with 20 bases between. Germline V lookup: CDR1 DFQATT, CDR2 SNEGSKA (reference sequence). The CDR3 bases are TGCAGTGCTAGACCCCCTCAGGACGGGGGCCTTGGCTACACCTTC. Residues: CSARPPQDGGLGYTF.

The count of this clonotype is one. This sequence joins TRBV10-3 and TRBJ2-7, with 7 bases matching TRBD2. Germline trimming cut 6 bases from V and 4 bases from J; bases unmatched to any gene: 9. CDR1 ENHRY and CDR2 SYGVKD come from the germline V gene. CDR3 size: 14 residues. The CDR3 region is CAIRTGAGSYEQYF. CDR3 nucleotides: TGTGCCATCAGGACGGGAGCGGGATCTTACGAGCAGTACTTC.

In this sample, this clonotype turned up many times. This CDR3 is CASSESSLHEQFF. The DNA of the CDR3 is TGCGCCAGCAGCGAATCTAGTCTCCATGAGCAGTTCTTC. The rearrangement uses TRBV5-1 and TRBJ2-1; D remains ambiguous. V lost 4 bases and J lost 8, with 13 bases in between. Germline CDR1 SGHRS, CDR2 YFSETQ. The CDR3 is 13 amino acids.

V and J are TRBV10-3 and TRBJ1-2, with D possibly TRBD1 on 6 matching bases. The V and J ends lost 3 bases and 4 bases respectively, with 6 bases between them. CDR3 length equals 12 residues. CDR1 ENHRY and CDR2 SYGVKD come from the germline V gene. The CDR3 sequence: CAISEQGYGYTF. Written as DNA, the CDR3 is TGTGCCATCAGTGAACAGGGCTATGGCTACACCTTC.

This clonotype was counted ten times or more. The DNA of the CDR3 is TGCGCCAGCAGCCAACAGACAGGGGTTAATCAGCCCCAGCATTTT. As protein: CASSQQTGVNQPQHF. This chain links TRBV4-3 with TRBJ1-5, with 8 bases matching TRBD1. V shed 2 bases and J 4 bases; nucleotides not matched to a gene: 4. In germline, CDR1 is LGHNA, CDR2 YSLEER. The CDR3 sequence is 15 residues long.

This clonotype appeared a few times. The chain has TRBV7-9 and TRBJ2-7; D is perhaps TRBD1 (5 bases). CDR1 and CDR2 from the germline V gene are SEHNR and FQNEAQ (reference sequence). Deletions cut 1 base from V and 3 bases from J, with 13 bases between. The CDR3 length is 15 residues. The CDR3 loop reads CASSLDSAGYYEQYF. In nucleotides, the CDR3 is TGTGCCAGCAGCTTAGATTCGGCAGGGTACTACGAGCAGTACTTC.

V usage is TRBV5-5 and J usage is TRBJ2-4; D is ambiguous. V lost 0 bases and J lost 8, with 6 bases in between. This CDR3 is 12 amino acids long. CDR1 SGHKS and CDR2 YYEKEE come from the germline V gene (reference sequence). The CDR3 loop is CASSLALDIQYF. The CDR3 DNA is TGTGCCAGCAGCTTGGCCTTGGACATTCAGTACTTC.

This clonotype has only a few counts. V usage is TRBV5-1 and J usage is TRBJ2-3; possibly TRBD2 for D (6 bases). V lost 0 bases to trimming and J lost 9 bases, with 8 bases between them. The length of the CDR3 is 12 residues. CDR1 and CDR2 from the germline V gene are SGHRS and YFSETQ. The CDR3 coding sequence is TGCGCCAGCAGCTTGGCTAGCGTAACGCAGTATTTT. This encodes CASSLASVTQYF.

This clonotype was observed a handful of times. V usage is TRBV28 and J usage is TRBJ2-5; 8 bases match TRBD2. The CDR3 totals 16 residues. Germline-derived CDR1 and CDR2 are MDHEN and SYDVKM. V lost 7 bases and J lost 5; bases outside the gene matches: 15. The CDR3 loop is CASTLALAGLRETQYF. The CDR3, as DNA: TGTGCCAGCACCTTGGCTCTAGCGGGCCTGCGGGAGACCCAGTACTTC.

This clonotype was seen repeatedly, ten times or more. V gene TRBV12-3 or TRBV12-4 combines with J gene TRBJ1-5, with 8 bases matching TRBD1. J gave up 3 bases and V 3 bases, and 13 bases lay outside the gene matches. CDR3 size: 18 residues. CDR3 DNA: TGTGCCAGCAGTTTCAGCGGCAGGGGGCTTGTGTTCAATCAGCCCCAGCATTTT. Its protein product is CASSFSGRGLVFNQPQHF.

The chain uses TRBV3-1 and TRBJ1-2; D is ambiguous. The CDR3 is 13 residues long. Germline V gives CDR1 LGHDT, CDR2 YNNKEL (reference sequence). V dropped 5 bases and J dropped 7 bases, with 14 bases sitting between them. This CDR3 is CASSFSRVGGYTF. The CDR3 DNA sequence: TGTGCCAGCAGCTTCAGCCGGGTTGGTGGCTACACCTTC.

The genes are TRBV5-1 and TRBJ1-1; D perhaps matches TRBD1 (5 bases). Trimming removed 5 bases from V and 0 bases from J, with 14 bases in between. The germline V gene has CDR1 SGHRS and CDR2 YFSETQ. CDR3 length equals 15 residues. The CDR3 DNA is TGCGCCAGCAGGCGGAGGGGACCAATGAACACTGAAGCTTTCTTT. Its protein product is CASRRRGPMNTEAFF.

This clonotype has just a few counts. V and J are TRBV6-2 or TRBV6-3 and TRBJ2-7; no definite D call. V was pared by 2 bases and J by 0 bases, with 8 bases between. CDR1 MNHEY and CDR2 SVGEGT come from the germline V gene. The CDR3 is made up of 14 amino acids. The CDR3 DNA follows: TGTGCCAGCAGTTACGGGCCAAACTCCTACGAGCAGTACTTC. Amino acids: CASSYGPNSYEQYF.